The 30 T cell receptor beta chains below all came from one sample that was sequenced in a study of blood T cell repertoires in COVID-19. Produced via immunoSEQ multiplex PCR; TCRdb's table is partial and in-frame only. Of some 210,000 clones listed, roughly 78% are singletons. The specimen sequenced was peripheral blood. The receptors come from a woman in her thirties or forties with acute or convalescent COVID-19.

J is TRBJ2-2 and V is TRBV7-6; 13 nucleotides align to TRBD2. This CDR3 has 21 residues. From germline, CDR1 is SGHVS and CDR2 FNYEAQ. The J segment lost 4 bases and the V segment lost 5 bases, leaving 19 bases of the junction unmatched. CDR3 residues: CASSPSLGSGLAGEATGELFF. CDR3 DNA sequence: TGTGCCAGCAGCCCTAGCTTAGGAAGTGGACTAGCGGGAGAAGCCACCGGGGAGCTGTTTTTT.

The chain links TRBV7-2 to TRBJ1-2, with 10 nucleotides matching TRBD1. J was trimmed by 2 bases and V by 5 bases; bases with no gene match: 14. Germline V gene sequence: CDR1 SGHTA, CDR2 FQGNSA. The CDR3 runs to 18 residues. The CDR3 bases are TGTGCCAGCAGCCTATTGACCCCGGACAGGGGGAACAACTATGGCTACACCTTC. It translates to CASSLLTPDRGNNYGYTF.

The chain joins TRBV27 to TRBJ2-4; 10 bases are a match to TRBD1. Germline V lookup: CDR1 MNHEY, CDR2 SMNVEV (reference sequence). V was pared by 5 bases and J by 1 base, with 20 bases of the junction left unmatched. This CDR3 region has 21 residues. DNA of the CDR3: TGTGCCAGCAGTGCCCTCCCGGGACAGGGGTTAATGGGTTCGGCCAAAAACATTCAGTACTTC. Translation: CASSALPGQGLMGSAKNIQYF.

Concerning this clone itself: Additional DNA sequences in this sample encode the identical CDR3. The chain uses TRBV5-1 and TRBJ1-3; tentative D call: TRBD1 (6 bases). The CDR3 runs 15 residues. The ends were cut back, 0 bases at V and 2 bases at J, with 9 bases in the middle. The V gene's germline CDR1 is SGHRS and CDR2 YFSETQ. For the CDR3, the DNA is TGCGCCAGCAGCTTGGACAGGGCCACTGGAAACACCATATATTTT. Protein sequence: CASSLDRATGNTIYF.

V is TRBV2 and J is TRBJ2-5; possible D gene TRBD2, 5 bases. The germline CDR1 and CDR2 sequences are SNHLY and FYNNEI. The length of the CDR3 is 16 residues. V gave up 7 bases and J gave up 2 bases, with 20 bases separating them. CDR3 region: CASTPRRGGLQETQYF. The CDR3 DNA reads TGTGCCAGCACTCCCCGGCGAGGAGGTTTACAAGAGACCCAGTACTTC.

This clone was detected a few times. The V gene is TRBV7-2, the J gene TRBJ2-7, with 9 bases that match TRBD2. The CDR3 consists of 16 residues. Germline V gives CDR1 SGHTA, CDR2 FQGNSA. V shed 1 base, J shed 7 bases, and the junction held 11 bases outside the gene matches. DNA of the CDR3: TGTGCCAGCAGCTTAGGGGCGGGAGGGGTTATAGGAGAGCAGTACTTC. Translation gives CASSLGAGGVIGEQYF.

The CDR3: CATSRATGASGNTIYF. The CDR3 DNA sequence: TGTGCCACCAGCAGAGCTACAGGGGCCTCTGGAAACACCATATATTTT. This chain connects TRBV15 to TRBJ1-3; 7 bases line up with TRBD1. Germline lookup yields CDR1 LNHNV and CDR2 YYDKDF (reference sequence). The trim removed 1 base at V and 0 bases at J, leaving 3 bases unmatched. The CDR3 has 16 residues.

The chain carries TRBV4-3 and TRBJ1-2; perhaps TRBD1 as D (6 bases). V lost 1 base, J lost 8 bases, and 14 bases lay in between. The germline V gene has CDR1 LGHNA and CDR2 YSLEER. CDR3 length: 14 residues. CDR3 protein: CASSQGGGEKGYTF. The CDR3 bases are TGCGCCAGCAGCCAAGGCGGGGGCGAAAAGGGCTACACCTTC.

The genes are TRBV15 and TRBJ2-1; TRBD2 aligns across 9 bases. With V trimmed by 4 bases and J by 4 bases, 5 bases remained unmatched. The germline V gene encodes CDR1 LNHNV and CDR2 YYDKDF (reference sequence). This CDR3 is 15 amino acids long. The CDR3 sequence is CATSISGSDYNEQFF. CDR3 coding DNA: TGTGCCACCAGCATTAGCGGGAGCGATTACAATGAGCAGTTCTTC.

The J gene is TRBJ1-5, the V gene TRBV7-8, with 7 bases lining up with TRBD1. The CDR3 covers 16 residues. The trim removed 5 bases at V and 3 bases at J, leaving 10 bases unmatched. Germline loops: CDR1 SGHVS, CDR2 FQNEAQ. The CDR3 DNA is TGTGCCAGCAGCCAGAGACCGGGACAGCACAATCAGCCCCAGCATTTT. The encoded protein is CASSQRPGQHNQPQHF.

The chain recombines TRBV5-1 with TRBJ1-5; 8 nucleotides align to TRBD1. V was clipped by 4 bases and J by 0 bases; unmatched bases: 9. In germline, CDR1 is SGHRS, CDR2 YFSETQ. The CDR3 is 17 residues long. CDR3 DNA sequence: TGCGCCAGCAGCCCACAGGGGGTAATCGGTAGCAATCAGCCCCAGCATTTT. Translation gives CASSPQGVIGSNQPQHF.

The CDR3 spells CASSPTTMNEQYF. CDR3 DNA: TGCGCCAGCAGCCCTACCACGATGAACGAGCAGTACTTC. V usage is TRBV5-1 and J usage is TRBJ2-7; no clear D gene. Germline V gene sequence: CDR1 SGHRS, CDR2 YFSETQ. The CDR3 has 13 residues. Trimming removed 4 bases from V and 5 bases from J, with 13 bases in between.

The chain uses TRBV19 and TRBJ2-1; 7 bases align to TRBD1. The CDR3 is made up of 15 amino acids. Germline CDR1 reads LNHDA; CDR2 reads SQIVND (reference sequence). V gave up 5 bases and J gave up 0 bases; unmatched junction bases: 4. CDR3 residues: CASSHRGPSYNEQFF. The CDR3 region has the DNA TGTGCCAGTAGTCACAGGGGACCCTCCTACAATGAGCAGTTCTTC.

This clone was seen a handful of times. The chain links TRBV27 to TRBJ1-2, with 8 bases fitting TRBD1. Germline values: CDR1 MNHEY, CDR2 SMNVEV (reference sequence). The V gene end was trimmed by 8 bases and the J gene end by 8 bases; junction bases not matched to a gene: 10. This CDR3 is built from 13 residues. In nucleotides, the CDR3 is TGTGCCAGCGCGCCCGGACAGGGATGGGGCTACACCTTC. Protein: CASAPGQGWGYTF.

This chain uses TRBV30 with TRBJ2-7, with 15 bases lining up with TRBD2. CDR3 size: 17 residues. Germline lookup yields CDR1 GTSNPN and CDR2 SVGIG (reference sequence). Trimming took 1 base from V and 5 from J; bases not matched to a gene: 9. The CDR3 is CAWSATRTSGRANEQYF. For the CDR3, the DNA is TGTGCCTGGAGTGCGACCCGGACTAGCGGGAGGGCCAACGAGCAGTACTTC.

This clone was detected only once. V usage is TRBV30 and J usage is TRBJ1-4; 9 bases fit TRBD1. The J segment lost 7 bases and the V segment lost 1 base, leaving 7 bases of the junction unmatched. The CDR3 sequence is 15 residues long. Germline V gene sequence: CDR1 GTSNPN, CDR2 SVGIG (reference sequence). CDR3: CAWSENRGRFEKLFF. The CDR3 DNA follows: TGTGCCTGGAGTGAGAACAGGGGGCGCTTTGAAAAACTGTTTTTT.

The chain joins TRBV6-5 to TRBJ1-5; D uncertain. Germline V lookup: CDR1 MNHEY, CDR2 SVGAGI. Trimming stripped 0 bases from V and 4 bases from J, with 4 bases between. This CDR3 is 13 amino acids long. As DNA, the CDR3 is TGTGCCAGCAGTTACTCTCTAAATCAGCCCCAGCATTTT. This translates into CASSYSLNQPQHF.

This clone is a singleton in its sample. The chain is built from TRBV5-1 and TRBJ2-1; 10 bases line up with TRBD1. From germline, CDR1 is SGHRS and CDR2 YFSETQ. V lost 4 bases, J lost 4 bases, and 8 bases stayed unmatched. CDR3 length equals 16 residues. In nucleotides, the CDR3 is TGCGCCAGCAGCCCTCGACAGGGGGCTGCTTACAATGAGCAGTTCTTC. The encoded protein is CASSPRQGAAYNEQFF.

V usage is TRBV9 and J usage is TRBJ2-7; D is undetermined. The germline V and J ends were trimmed by 2 bases and 6 bases, with 15 bases remaining between them. This CDR3 has 14 amino acids. Germline CDR1 reads SGDLS; CDR2 reads YYNGEE. In DNA, the CDR3 is TGTGCCAGCAGCGTTGGCGGTTATCGCAGCGAGCAGTACTTC. Its protein product is CASSVGGYRSEQYF.

The J gene is TRBJ2-5, the V gene TRBV11-2; D is possibly TRBD1 (5 bases). Germline assignment: CDR1 SGHAT and CDR2 FQNNGV. V dropped 1 base and J dropped 0 bases, with 6 bases sitting between them. CDR3 size: 14 residues. This CDR3 reads CASSLAGYQETQYF. CDR3 coding DNA: TGTGCCAGCAGCTTAGCAGGGTACCAAGAGACCCAGTACTTC.

CDR3: CASSLSPGQGVEGYTF. CDR3 nucleotide sequence: TGTGCCAGCAGTTTAAGTCCCGGACAGGGAGTGGAGGGCTACACCTTC. This chain uses TRBV27 with TRBJ1-2, with TRBD1 identical over 8 bases. CDR1 MNHEY and CDR2 SMNVEV come from the germline V gene (reference sequence). V lost 2 bases, J lost 8 bases, and 13 bases stayed unmatched. The CDR3 is 16 residues long.

This clone was detected only once. The chain is built from TRBV5-1 and TRBJ2-7, with D possibly being TRBD2 (5 bases). Germline V lookup: CDR1 SGHRS, CDR2 YFSETQ. The CDR3 has 12 amino acids. The ends were cut back, 4 bases at V and 6 bases at J, with 11 bases in the middle. The CDR3 spells CASSPGWGEQYF. CDR3 bases: TGCGCCAGCAGCCCGGGATGGGGCGAGCAGTACTTC.

The gene calls are TRBV10-3 and TRBJ2-1, with D perhaps TRBD2 (5 bases). Germline-derived CDR1 and CDR2 are ENHRY and SYGVKD. V dropped 5 bases and J dropped 6 bases, with 14 bases sitting between them. The CDR3 is made up of 14 amino acids. The CDR3 sequence: CAISQGLASNEQFF. DNA for the CDR3: TGTGCCATCAGTCAAGGACTGGCTAGCAATGAGCAGTTCTTC.

This chain links TRBV4-1 with TRBJ2-7, with TRBD1 as a possible D gene (6 bases). Germline CDR1 and CDR2: MGHRA and YSYEKL. With 0 bases removed from V and 7 bases from J, the gap between germline ends came to 16 bases. This CDR3 region has 15 residues. CDR3 coding DNA: TGCGCCAGCAGCCAAGACACACCTTGGGGGCGGGAGCAGTACTTC. It codes for CASSQDTPWGREQYF.

This clone was observed a handful of times. The rearrangement uses TRBV30 and TRBJ1-1, with 8 bases identical to TRBD1. Trimming at V came to 3 bases and at J to 1 base, leaving 7 bases not matched to a gene. This CDR3 has 15 residues. The germline V gene has CDR1 GTSNPN and CDR2 SVGIG (reference sequence). For the CDR3, the DNA is TGTGCCTGGAGCGATCCGGACAGGGCGAACACTGAAGCTTTCTTT. Protein sequence: CAWSDPDRANTEAFF.

The J gene is TRBJ1-1, the V gene TRBV29-1; perhaps TRBD1 as D (6 bases). The CDR3 is 14 residues long. The germline CDR1 and CDR2 sequences are SQVTM and ANQGSEA. V shed 4 bases and J shed 7 bases, with 19 bases lying between them. CDR3 bases: TGCAGCGTTGCCCAGGGGCTGCGGTATATTGAAGCTTTCTTT. Its translation: CSVAQGLRYIEAFF.

The chain couples TRBV19 to TRBJ1-4, with TRBD1 matching 8 bases. In germline, CDR1 is LNHDA, CDR2 SQIVND (reference sequence). V trimming: 5 bases; J trimming: 3 bases; junction bases outside the gene matches: 5. This CDR3 is 15 amino acids long. This CDR3 is CASSGRQGPNEKLFF. The DNA of the CDR3 is TGTGCCAGTAGTGGTCGACAGGGGCCTAATGAAAAACTGTTTTTT.

This chain links TRBV10-3 with TRBJ2-7, with 8 nucleotides matching TRBD2. The J segment lost 1 base and the V segment lost 5 bases, leaving 4 bases of the junction unmatched. Germline CDR1 and CDR2: ENHRY and SYGVKD. CDR3 length equals 14 residues. The CDR3 DNA is TGTGCCATCAGTTTAACTAGCGGATCCTACGAGCAGTACTTC. It specifies CAISLTSGSYEQYF.

The V and J genes are TRBV5-1 and TRBJ2-7; 11 positions match TRBD2. Unmatched junction bases numbered 3, after V lost 4 bases and J lost 0 bases. Germline CDR1 and CDR2: SGHRS and YFSETQ. The CDR3 length is 15 residues. The CDR3 here is CASSILAGGSYEQYF. CDR3 DNA sequence: TGCGCCAGCAGCATTCTAGCGGGGGGCTCCTACGAGCAGTACTTC.

With regard to this clone: At one end the junction does not follow the germline gene, possibly because of a read error. CDR3 in amino acids: CAWAPASGVLGYGHTF. CDR3 coding DNA: TGTGCCTGGGCTCCAGCATCGGGGGTCCTCGGCTATGGCCACACCTTC. This chain uses TRBV30 with TRBJ1-2; D is possibly TRBD1 (5 bases). The germline V gene has CDR1 GTSNPN and CDR2 SVGIG (reference sequence). The CDR3 is made up of 16 amino acids.